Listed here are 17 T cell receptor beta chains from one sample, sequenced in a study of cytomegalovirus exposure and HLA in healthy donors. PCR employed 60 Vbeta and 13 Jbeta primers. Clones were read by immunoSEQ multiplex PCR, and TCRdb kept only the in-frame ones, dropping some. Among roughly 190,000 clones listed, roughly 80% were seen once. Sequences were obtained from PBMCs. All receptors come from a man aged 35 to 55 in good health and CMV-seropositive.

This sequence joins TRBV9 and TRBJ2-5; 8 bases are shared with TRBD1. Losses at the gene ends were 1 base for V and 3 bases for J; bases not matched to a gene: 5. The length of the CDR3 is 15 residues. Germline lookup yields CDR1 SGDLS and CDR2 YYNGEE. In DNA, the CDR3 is TGTGCCAGCAGCGTATACCAGGGGGCGGAAGAGACCCAGTACTTC. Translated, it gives CASSVYQGAEETQYF.

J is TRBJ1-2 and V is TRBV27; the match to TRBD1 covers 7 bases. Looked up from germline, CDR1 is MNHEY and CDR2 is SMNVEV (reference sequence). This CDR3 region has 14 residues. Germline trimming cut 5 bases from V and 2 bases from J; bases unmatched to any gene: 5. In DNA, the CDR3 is TGTGCCAGCAGTGCACAGGGACAGAACTATGGCTACACCTTC. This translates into CASSAQGQNYGYTF.

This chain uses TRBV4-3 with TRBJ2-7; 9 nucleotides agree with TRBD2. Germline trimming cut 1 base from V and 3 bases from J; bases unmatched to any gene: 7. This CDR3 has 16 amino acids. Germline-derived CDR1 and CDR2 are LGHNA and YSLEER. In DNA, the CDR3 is TGCGCCAGCAGCCAAGGTTCGACTAGCGGTTACTACGAGCAGTACTTC. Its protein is CASSQGSTSGYYEQYF.

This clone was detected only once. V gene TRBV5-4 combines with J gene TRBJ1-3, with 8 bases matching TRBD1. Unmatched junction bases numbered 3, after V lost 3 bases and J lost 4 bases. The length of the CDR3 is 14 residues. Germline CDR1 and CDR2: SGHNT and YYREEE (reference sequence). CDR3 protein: CASSSGQGGNTIYF. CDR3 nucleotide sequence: TGTGCCAGCAGCTCCGGACAGGGAGGAAACACCATATATTTT.

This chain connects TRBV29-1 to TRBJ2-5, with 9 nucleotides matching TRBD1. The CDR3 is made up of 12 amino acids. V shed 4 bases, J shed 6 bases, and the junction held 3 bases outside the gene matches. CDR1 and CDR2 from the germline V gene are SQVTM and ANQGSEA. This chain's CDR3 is CSVGGQGKTQYF. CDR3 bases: TGCAGCGTTGGGGGACAGGGAAAGACCCAGTACTTC.

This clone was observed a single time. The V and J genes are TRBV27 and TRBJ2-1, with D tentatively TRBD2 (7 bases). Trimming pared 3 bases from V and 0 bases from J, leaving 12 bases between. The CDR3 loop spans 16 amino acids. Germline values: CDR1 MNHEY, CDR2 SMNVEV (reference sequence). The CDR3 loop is CASSFAGASSYNEQFF. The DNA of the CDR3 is TGTGCCAGCAGTTTCGCGGGGGCCAGCTCCTACAATGAGCAGTTCTTC.

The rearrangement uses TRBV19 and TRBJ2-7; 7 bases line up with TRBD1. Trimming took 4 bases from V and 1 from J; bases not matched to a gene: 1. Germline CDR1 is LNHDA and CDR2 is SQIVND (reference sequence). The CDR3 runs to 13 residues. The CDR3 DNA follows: TGTGCCAGTAGTAGGGACAGTTCCTACGAGCAGTACTTC. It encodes CASSRDSSYEQYF.

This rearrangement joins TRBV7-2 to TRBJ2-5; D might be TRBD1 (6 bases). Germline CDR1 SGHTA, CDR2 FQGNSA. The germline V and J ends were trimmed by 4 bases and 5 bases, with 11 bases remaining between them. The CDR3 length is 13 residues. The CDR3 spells CASSSQGYETQYF. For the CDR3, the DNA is TGTGCCAGCAGCTCACAGGGTTATGAGACCCAGTACTTC.

The CDR3 region is CASSLGTSLGDEQFF. The CDR3 DNA is TGTGCCAGCAGCTTAGGGACCTCATTAGGGGATGAGCAGTTCTTC. The chain links TRBV11-1 to TRBJ2-1; D possibly corresponds to TRBD1 (5 bases). The CDR3 is 15 residues long. The ends were cut back, 1 base at V and 8 bases at J, with 15 bases in the middle. Germline V gene data show CDR1 as SGHAT and CDR2 as FQDESV (reference sequence).

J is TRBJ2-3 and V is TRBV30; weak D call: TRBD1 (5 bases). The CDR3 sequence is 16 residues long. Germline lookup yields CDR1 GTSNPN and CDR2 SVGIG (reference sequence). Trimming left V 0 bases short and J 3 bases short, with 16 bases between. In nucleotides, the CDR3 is TGTGCCTGGAGTGTAGGTGGGCAGGGTGGGACAGATACGCAGTATTTT. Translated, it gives CAWSVGGQGGTDTQYF. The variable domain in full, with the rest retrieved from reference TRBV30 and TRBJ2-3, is SQTIHQWPATLVQPVGSPLSLECTVEGTSNPNLYWYRQAAGRGLQLLFYSVGIGQISSEVPQNLSASRPQDRQFILSSKKLLLSDSGFYLCAWSVGGQGGTDTQYFGPGTRLTVL.

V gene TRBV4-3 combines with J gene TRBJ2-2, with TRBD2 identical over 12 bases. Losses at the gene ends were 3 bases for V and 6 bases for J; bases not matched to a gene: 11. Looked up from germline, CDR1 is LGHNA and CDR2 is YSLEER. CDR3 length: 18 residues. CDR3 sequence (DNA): TGCGCCAGCAGCCATCTAGCGGGGGGGCAGGGGGTATCCGGGGAGCTGTTTTTT. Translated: CASSHLAGGQGVSGELFF.

CDR3 DNA sequence: TGTGCCAGCAGGTCAACTAGCGGGGGTGACAATGAGCAGTTCTTC. This codes for CASRSTSGGDNEQFF. The genes are TRBV14 and TRBJ2-1, with 11 bases fitting TRBD2. Germline CDR1 is SGHDN and CDR2 is FVKESK. The CDR3 length is 15 residues. V gave up 6 bases and J gave up 5 bases; unmatched junction bases: 6.

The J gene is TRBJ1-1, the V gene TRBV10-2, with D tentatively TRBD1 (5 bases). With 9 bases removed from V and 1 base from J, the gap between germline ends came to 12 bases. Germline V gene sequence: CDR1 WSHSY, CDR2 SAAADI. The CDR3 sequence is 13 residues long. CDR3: CASSQASNTEAFF. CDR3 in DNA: TGCGCCAGTTCACAGGCATCGAACACTGAAGCTTTCTTT.

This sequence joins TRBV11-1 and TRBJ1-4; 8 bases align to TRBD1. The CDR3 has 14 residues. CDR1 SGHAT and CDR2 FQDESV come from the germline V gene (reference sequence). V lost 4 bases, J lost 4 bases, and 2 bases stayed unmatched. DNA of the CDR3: TGTGCCAGCAGCTCAGGACAGGGTAATGAAAAACTGTTTTTT. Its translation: CASSSGQGNEKLFF.

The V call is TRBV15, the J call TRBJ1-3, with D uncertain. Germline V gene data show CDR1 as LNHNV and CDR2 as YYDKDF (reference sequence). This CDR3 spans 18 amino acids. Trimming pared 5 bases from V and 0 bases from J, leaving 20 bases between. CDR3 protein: CATSRDRFFVGSGNTIYF. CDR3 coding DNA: TGTGCCACCAGCCGCGATCGATTCTTTGTCGGCTCTGGAAACACCATATATTTT.

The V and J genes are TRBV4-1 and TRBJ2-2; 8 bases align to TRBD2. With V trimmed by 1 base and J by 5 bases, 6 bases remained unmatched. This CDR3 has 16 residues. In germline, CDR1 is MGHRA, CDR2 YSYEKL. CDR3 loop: CASSQGAGGDTGELFF. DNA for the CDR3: TGCGCCAGCAGCCAAGGGGCGGGGGGAGATACCGGGGAGCTGTTTTTT.

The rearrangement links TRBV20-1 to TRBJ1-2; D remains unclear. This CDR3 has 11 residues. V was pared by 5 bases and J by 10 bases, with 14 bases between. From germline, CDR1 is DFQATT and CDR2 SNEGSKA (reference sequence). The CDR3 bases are TGCAGTGCTCTTGCCCCATGGCCCTACACCTTC. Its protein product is CSALAPWPYTF.